This TCR beta chain was sequenced during a study of shared clonotypes between healthy human individuals. Study in general: Donors consisted of two women and three men between 18 and 49. Used for every donor were three CD4 naive, three CD4 memory, two CD8 naive and one CD8 memory plate.

Splitting of CD4+ cells produced CD45RA+ naive and CD45RA-negative memory subsets. TCRdb's table, derived via immunoSEQ multiplex PCR, lists solely in-frame clones and lacks some. This sample has about 1 million clones, with around 76% found just once. The junction had 13 bases not matched to a gene; V was cut back by 5 bases and J by 7 bases. CDR3 size: 16 residues. Germline V gene data show CDR1 as MDHEN and CDR2 as SYDVKM. This receptor was taken from a man younger than 35 in good health. The specimen was memory CD4+ T cells sorted from blood. Specified subset: CD45RA-negative fraction. This chain links TRBV28 with TRBJ1-4; 7 bases match TRBD1. The CDR3 DNA follows: TGTGCCAGCAGTCTTGCTGGGGGACAGCTAAGTGAAAAACTGTTTTTT. Residues: CASSLAGGQLSEKLFF.